This is a list of T cell receptor beta chains from one sample in a study of blood T cell repertoires in COVID-19. Libraries were prepared by immunoSEQ multiplex PCR; TCRdb keeps only in-frame clonotypes and omits some of them. The sample lists 350,000 or so clones, roughly 90% seen once, with about 7% in the top ten. The sequenced material came from peripheral blood. These receptors were collected from a man in his late teens or twenties with active or convalescent COVID-19. Each CDR3 is given without its conserved first and last residue. Each record gives: V gene, J gene, CDR3 protein.

TRBV9	TRBJ2-7	ASGGGSGGFYEQY
TRBV9	TRBJ2-1	ASSVDGRGGINEQF
TRBV7-9	TRBJ2-7	ASSVKVSTYEQY
TRBV29-1	TRBJ1-2	SVGVGGGTSGGYT
TRBV5-5	TRBJ1-2	ASSQQGAIRTGYGYT
TRBV27	TRBJ1-2	ASRKGSGYGYT
TRBV9	TRBJ1-1	ASSVAQMNTEAF
TRBV5-1	TRBJ2-5	ASSFGTGKETQY
TRBV4-1	TRBJ1-5	ASSQDAALGQGLSNQPQH
TRBV28	TRBJ2-5	AGMHGDTVY
TRBV29-1	TRBJ1-2	SVERVGGPLYGYT
TRBV27	TRBJ2-5	ASKNFGLQETQY
TRBV5-6	TRBJ2-7	ASSRRGTGGITYEQY
TRBV6-6	TRBJ2-7	ASLRAATYEQY
TRBV28	TRBJ1-3	ASSPERGNTIY
TRBV27	TRBJ2-7	ATRGDSYEQY
TRBV4-3	TRBJ2-7	ASSQDAPGLESYEQY
TRBV27	TRBJ2-1	ASSSLAFYNEQF
TRBV5-6	TRBJ2-7	ASSSGTGVPIYEQY
TRBV6-2/TRBV6-3	TRBJ1-3	ASSRTVSGNTIY
TRBV28	TRBJ1-2	ASFGSLASGYT
TRBV4-3	TRBJ2-6	ASSQDPGPSGANVLT
TRBV6-5	TRBJ1-2	ASSTDINYGYT
TRBV6-8	TRBJ2-6	ASRDTPSGLNSGANVLT
TRBV9	TRBJ2-7	ASSVGDRRRYEQY
TRBV7-9	TRBJ1-1	ASSFTGGTEAF
TRBV7-3	TRBJ2-3	ASSPGLASTDTQY
TRBV9	TRBJ1-6	ASSPASSYNSPLH
TRBV28	TRBJ1-6	ASSLDAHGTGNSPLH
TRBV7-8	TRBJ2-3	ASSPRTTFTDTQY
TRBV28	TRBJ1-2	ASSIDRGYGYT
TRBV18	TRBJ1-5	ASSPRRQSGDSNQPQH
TRBV27	TRBJ2-7	ASASPGLSYEQY
TRBV11-2	TRBJ1-1	ASSPWTGSNTEAF
TRBV21-1	TRBJ2-3	ASSSHRFKRTDTQY
TRBV18	TRBJ2-1	ASSPTGMLAGVDEQF
TRBV7-3	TRBJ1-1	ASSQDRGGTEAF
TRBV24-1	TRBJ1-5	ATGGGRGNNQPQH
TRBV28	TRBJ2-1	ASRHEGGEAPHEQF
TRBV11-3	TRBJ2-2	ASSLLYRGELF
TRBV27	TRBJ1-6	ASSQIYSGPSPLH
TRBV5-6	TRBJ1-1	ASSLYRRQGNTEAF
TRBV15	TRBJ2-7	ATSRDWAPLVEQY